The 27 T cell receptor beta chains below were found in one sample sequenced in a study of CD8+CD57+ T cells in acquired aplastic anemia. Individuals selected for sequencing had exhibited CD8+CD57+ cell expansion on flow cytometry. Genomic DNA, the template, was used for profiling of the TCR beta VDJ and CDR3. MiXCR was run by TCRdb on the reads, yielding one entry per CDR3 protein. The sample has some 170,000 distinct CDR3 sequences; about 45% are singletons. Specimen: sorted CD4+, CD8+, or CD8+CD57+ T cells (not recorded which) from PBMCs. The receptor source for this set is a human donor with aplastic anemia.

The chain recombines TRBV6-1 with TRBJ2-5; tentatively, D is TRBD1 or TRBD2 (6 bases each). Germline values: CDR1 MNHNS, CDR2 SASEGT. Trimming stripped 4 bases from V and 5 bases from J, with 11 bases between. CDR3 length: 13 amino acids. CDR3 coding DNA: TGTGCCAGCAGTGCCGGGGGCGCGGAGACCCAGTACTTC. The encoded protein is CASSAGGAETQYF.

This clonotype has at least ten counts. The CDR3: CASSLFRSGLSTDTQYF. CDR3 coding DNA: TGTGCCAGCAGCTTATTTCGTAGTGGACTAAGCACAGATACGCAGTATTTT. J is TRBJ2-3 and V is TRBV7-2, with D possibly TRBD2 on 6 matching bases. Deletions cut 2 bases from V and 0 bases from J, with 15 bases between. CDR3 length equals 17 residues. Germline CDR1 is SGHTA and CDR2 is FQGNSA.

The chain combines TRBV19 with TRBJ2-4; D may be TRBD1 (6 bases). The CDR3 spans 15 residues. The germline V and J ends were trimmed by 8 bases and 6 bases, with 20 bases remaining between them. In germline, CDR1 is LNHDA, CDR2 SQIVND (reference sequence). The chain's CDR3 is CASRQTTGLGNIQYF. DNA for the CDR3: TGTGCCAGTCGACAGACAACAGGGCTAGGAAACATTCAGTACTTC.

On this clonotype itself: This may arise from a read error, as a much more abundant clone is one base away. This chain connects TRBV5-8 to TRBJ2-7; 8 bases align to TRBD1. Germline V gene data show CDR1 as SGHTS and CDR2 as YDEGEE. V was pared by 4 bases and J by 2 bases, with 8 bases of the junction left unmatched. The CDR3 is 15 amino acids. The DNA of the CDR3 is TGTGCCAGCAGCGCCGGGACAGGTTCAACCTACGAGCAGTACTTC. Encoded protein: CASSAGTGSTYEQYF.

This clonotype was seen many times. The DNA of the CDR3 is TGTGCCAGCAGTTGGAATCAGGACTTTGGCACTGAAGCTTTCTTT. Its protein product is CASSWNQDFGTEAFF. V and J are TRBV12-3 or TRBV12-4 and TRBJ1-1; D is uncertain. V lost 4 bases and J lost 4, with 16 bases in between. CDR3 size: 15 residues.

This chain links TRBV2 with TRBJ1-3; no reliable D call. Between the trimmed V and J ends, which lost 3 bases and 10 bases, there was a span of 13 bases. Per the germline V gene, CDR1 is SNHLY and CDR2 is FYNNEI. The CDR3 contains 13 residues. CDR3 sequence reads: CASSDETSQTIYF. The CDR3 DNA reads as TGTGCCAGCAGTGATGAAACAAGTCAAACCATATATTTT.

The chain combines TRBV2 with TRBJ2-7, with 9 nucleotides matching TRBD1. V lost 8 bases to trimming and J lost 5 bases; unmatched junction nucleotides: 7. This CDR3 contains 13 residues. Germline CDR1 and CDR2: SNHLY and FYNNEI. The CDR3 DNA follows: TGTGCCAGCGTACACAGGGGGCAGAACGAGCAGTACTTC. It specifies CASVHRGQNEQYF.

With regard to this clonotype: Germline and junction disagree at one end, which may indicate a read error. This chain joins TRBV15 and TRBJ1-1; D unclear. This CDR3 has 15 residues. Germline V lookup: CDR1 LNHNV, CDR2 YYDKDF (reference sequence). As DNA, the CDR3 is TGTGCCGCCAGCAGTTCCGTCCCCTCGAACACTGAAGCTTTCTTT. It is translated as CAASSSVPSNTEAFF. Full variable domain (missing parts from reference TRBV15 and TRBJ1-1): DAMVIQNPRYQVTQFGKPVTLSCSQTLNHNVMYWYQQKSSQAPKLLFHYYDKDFNNEADTPDNFQSRRPNTSFCFLDIRSPGLGDTAMYLCAASSSVPSNTEAFFGQGTRLTVV.

The chain couples TRBV19 to TRBJ2-7; D could derive from TRBD1 or TRBD2 (5 bases each). This CDR3 has 16 amino acids. V dropped 4 bases and J dropped 2 bases, with 18 bases sitting between them. Germline V gene sequence: CDR1 LNHDA, CDR2 SQIVND (reference sequence). In DNA, the CDR3 is TGTGCCAGTAGTAGGACCGGGGCAAGAGGGACCTACGAGCAGTACTTC. Protein: CASSRTGARGTYEQYF. Full variable domain (missing parts from reference TRBV19 and TRBJ2-7): DGGITQSPKYLFRKEGQNVTLSCEQNLNHDAMYWYRQDPGQGLRLIYYSQIVNDFQKGDIAEGYSVSREKKESFPLTVTSAQKNPTAFYLCASSRTGARGTYEQYFGPGTRLTVT.

The chain couples TRBV5-4 to TRBJ2-1; 8 nucleotides line up with TRBD1. This CDR3 contains 14 residues. From germline, CDR1 is SGHNT and CDR2 YYREEE (reference sequence). Unmatched junction bases numbered 3, after V lost 1 base and J lost 6 bases. The CDR3 region has the DNA TGTGCCAGCAGCTTGCAGGGGGCGAGCAATGAGCAGTTCTTC. As protein: CASSLQGASNEQFF.

In its sample, this clonotype was seen once. The CDR3 reads CASSERGWGQYEQYF. CDR3 nucleotide sequence: TGTGCCAGCAGTGAACGAGGATGGGGGCAATACGAGCAGTACTTC. The rearrangement uses TRBV2 and TRBJ2-7, with a possible D match to TRBD1 (6 bases). The CDR3 consists of 15 residues. Germline V lookup: CDR1 SNHLY, CDR2 FYNNEI. V was cut by 2 bases and J by 4 bases, with 15 bases left in between.

The chain joins TRBV29-1 to TRBJ2-7, with 11 bases aligning to TRBD2. Trimming at V came to 4 bases and at J to 7 bases, leaving 6 bases not matched to a gene. Germline V gives CDR1 SQVTM, CDR2 ANQGSEA. The CDR3 is made up of 13 amino acids. The CDR3 nucleotides are TGCAGCGTTGCGGGACTAGCGGCGGGGGAGCAGTACTTC. It codes for CSVAGLAAGEQYF.

This clonotype was observed at least ten times. This chain joins TRBV2 and TRBJ1-6, with D perhaps TRBD1 (5 bases). The CDR3 covers 15 residues. Germline V lookup: CDR1 SNHLY, CDR2 FYNNEI. Trimming pared 6 bases from V and 2 bases from J, leaving 11 bases between. CDR3 DNA sequence: TGTGCCAGCAGCGCCAGGGTCCCCTATAATTCACCCCTCCACTTT. This gives the protein CASSARVPYNSPLHF. The full variable domain, its missing parts supplied by reference TRBV2 and TRBJ1-6, is EPEVTQTPSHQVTQMGQEVILRCVPISNHLYFYWYRQILGQKVEFLVSFYNNEISEKSEIFDDQFSVERPDGSNFTLKIRSTKLEDSAMYFCASSARVPYNSPLHFGNGTRLTVT.

The chain has TRBV7-6 and TRBJ2-3; D may match TRBD1 or TRBD2 (5 bases each). Germline V gene data show CDR1 as SGHVS and CDR2 as FNYEAQ. Trimming took off 5 bases at V and 2 bases at J, with 17 bases between the two ends. The CDR3 is 16 residues long. The CDR3 spells CASSLSLAGATDTQYF. The CDR3 DNA sequence: TGTGCCAGCAGCCTAAGCCTAGCTGGGGCCACAGATACGCAGTATTTT.

In its sample, this clonotype was seen many times. The chain joins TRBV7-9 to TRBJ1-1; tentatively, D is TRBD1 (5 bases). Trimming left V 5 bases short and J 0 bases short, with 13 bases between. Germline CDR1 SEHNR, CDR2 FQNEAQ (reference sequence). The CDR3 has 15 amino acids. The CDR3 bases are TGTGCCAGCAGCCCACCGGTCAGGGTGAACACTGAAGCTTTCTTT. Protein sequence: CASSPPVRVNTEAFF. Using reference TRBV7-9 and TRBJ1-1 for the parts outside the CDR3, the full variable domain is DTGVSQNPRHKITKRGQNVTFRCDPISEHNRLYWYRQTLGQGPEFLTYFQNEAQLEKSRLLSDRFSAERPKGSFSTLEIQRTEQGDSAMYLCASSPPVRVNTEAFFGQGTRLTVV.

This clonotype was found once. The J gene is TRBJ2-2, the V gene TRBV20-1; D call uncertain. The CDR3 loop spans 15 amino acids. Trimming removed 5 bases at V and 3 bases at J, with 16 bases between. Germline assignment: CDR1 DFQATT and CDR2 SNEGSKA (reference sequence). The CDR3 loop reads CSAPQKSKHTGELFF. The CDR3 bases are TGCAGTGCTCCCCAGAAAAGTAAACACACCGGGGAGCTGTTTTTT.

This clonotype showed up many times. The chain has TRBV11-2 and TRBJ2-7; TRBD2 matches at 16 bases. With 1 base clipped from V and 7 bases from J, the junction kept 10 bases outside the gene matches. CDR3 length: 18 residues. Germline CDR1 and CDR2: SGHAT and FQNNGV. As DNA, the CDR3 is TGTGCCAGCAGCTTAGGACCGGGACTAGCGGGGGGGCTCGGTGAGCAGTACTTC. This gives the protein CASSLGPGLAGGLGEQYF.

CDR3 in amino acids: CASRGLATDTQYF. The DNA for the CDR3 is TGCGCCAGCAGGGGACTAGCCACAGATACGCAGTATTTT. The rearrangement uses TRBV5-1 and TRBJ2-3, with 9 bases aligning to TRBD2. V lost 5 bases to trimming and J lost 2 bases; unmatched junction nucleotides: 0. Germline V gene sequence: CDR1 SGHRS, CDR2 YFSETQ. The CDR3 extends over 13 amino acids.

This clonotype showed up many times. This chain links TRBV20-1 with TRBJ1-6; maybe TRBD1 (5 bases). From germline, CDR1 is DFQATT and CDR2 SNEGSKA (reference sequence). Trimming pared 6 bases from V and 7 bases from J, leaving 16 bases between. This CDR3 spans 14 amino acids. The CDR3: CSAKPPGTNSPLHF. The CDR3 nucleotides read TGCAGTGCAAAGCCCCCGGGGACGAATTCACCCCTCCACTTT.

The chain couples TRBV2 to TRBJ2-1; tentative D call: TRBD2 (6 bases). V was clipped by 4 bases and J by 6 bases, with 7 bases between them. CDR3 length: 12 amino acids. Germline V gene lookup returns CDR1 SNHLY and CDR2 FYNNEI. The CDR3 loop reads CASSVEGNEQFF. The CDR3 DNA follows: TGTGCCAGCAGTGTGGAGGGCAATGAGCAGTTCTTC.

The chain couples TRBV6-2 or TRBV6-3 to TRBJ2-2; maybe TRBD2 (6 bases). This CDR3 spans 15 amino acids. V was clipped by 6 bases and J by 6 bases, with 17 bases between them. CDR1 and CDR2 from the germline V gene are MNHEY and SVGEGT. CDR3: CASSETRGRSGELFF. The CDR3 bases are TGTGCCAGCAGCGAGACTCGGGGGAGGTCCGGGGAGCTGTTTTTT.

This clonotype was detected only a few times. The V and J genes are TRBV10-3 and TRBJ1-1; weak D call: TRBD1 (6 bases). Looked up from germline, CDR1 is ENHRY and CDR2 is SYGVKD. CDR3 size: 15 residues. V was clipped by 2 bases and J by 3 bases, with 13 bases between them. CDR3 coding DNA: TGTGCCATCAGTGAGAACGGGGGGCAAGACACTGAAGCTTTCTTT. Amino acid sequence: CAISENGGQDTEAFF.

This chain links TRBV29-1 with TRBJ1-6; D unclear. Germline V gene sequence: CDR1 SQVTM, CDR2 ANQGSEA. This CDR3 has 13 residues. V lost 4 bases and J lost 7, with 11 bases in between. CDR3 region: CSVGNDVNSPLHF. CDR3 DNA: TGCAGCGTTGGTAACGACGTGAATTCACCCCTCCACTTT.

About this clonotype: This may be a read error, as it is one base from a much larger clone. This chain links TRBV2 with TRBJ1-4; perhaps TRBD1 as D (5 bases). This CDR3 contains 14 residues. The germline gives CDR1 SNHLY, CDR2 FYNNEI. The CDR3 coding sequence is TGTGCCAGCAGTGGGGGGGGGACTAATGAAAATCTGTTTTTT. Amino acids: CASSGGGTNENLFF.

This clonotype occurred many times. The CDR3 nucleotides read TGTGCCATAAGGGAGCGGGGGAACACCGGGGAGCTGTTTTTT. Translation gives CAIRERGNTGELFF. The V and J genes are TRBV19 and TRBJ2-2, with TRBD2 matching 7 bases. The CDR3 extends over 14 amino acids. Losses at the gene ends were 10 bases for V and 1 base for J; bases not matched to a gene: 6. Germline V CDR1 and CDR2: LNHDA, SQIVND (reference sequence).

Many counts were recorded for this clonotype. The chain combines TRBV7-2 with TRBJ2-3; TRBD1 matches at 9 bases. Germline V gene sequence: CDR1 SGHTA, CDR2 FQGNSA. This CDR3 has 16 residues. The junction had 12 bases not matched to a gene; V was cut back by 5 bases and J by 6 bases. The CDR3 loop reads CASSPFTGGAWDTQYF. In DNA form, the CDR3 reads TGTGCCAGCAGCCCATTTACAGGGGGCGCGTGGGATACGCAGTATTTT.

The chain carries TRBV20-1 and TRBJ2-5, with 10 bases aligning to TRBD2. After removal of 3 bases from V and 1 base from J, the junction contained 8 bases not matched to a gene. The CDR3 consists of 16 residues. Germline V gives CDR1 DFQATT, CDR2 SNEGSKA (reference sequence). CDR3 loop: CSASGVASGGQETQYF. The DNA of the CDR3 is TGCAGTGCTAGCGGGGTGGCTAGCGGGGGCCAAGAGACCCAGTACTTC.